The sequence of this TCR beta chain was determined in a study of cytomegalovirus exposure and HLA in healthy donors. The PCR employed 60 Vbeta primers together with 13 Jbeta primers. Repertoires were generated with immunoSEQ multiplex PCR, while TCRdb's copy carries only in-frame clones and drops some. The repertoire holds roughly 290,000 clones, with 80% as singletons. Trimming removed 5 bases at V and 1 base at J, with 18 bases between. This CDR3 has 16 amino acids. The germline V gene encodes CDR1 SNHLY and CDR2 FYNNEI. In its sample, this clone was seen once. The TCR comes from a girl under 10 years old in good health and CMV-seronegative. The chain couples TRBV2 to TRBJ2-7, with D maybe TRBD2 (5 bases). Sample: PBMCs. CDR3 sequence: CASSRPGGYRSYEQYF. CDR3 in DNA: TGTGCCAGCAGTAGACCCGGCGGGTATAGGTCCTACGAGCAGTACTTC.